The T cell receptor beta chain under discussion was sequenced for a study of T cells in Graves' hyperthyroidism and ophthalmopathy. This CDR3 is 14 amino acids long. Unmatched junction bases numbered 3, after V lost 2 bases and J lost 7 bases. In germline, CDR1 is MNHEY, CDR2 SMNVEV (reference sequence). Amplification of TCR beta CDR3 regions used RNA as the template. HTBI primers were used for first-round RT-PCR of the TCR CDR3. MiXCR was run by TCRdb on the multiplex PCR reads, yielding one entry per CDR3 protein. Here the sample spans 300,000 to 350,000 distinct CDR3 sequences, 15% to 20% being singletons. In this sample, this clonotype turned up many times.

The TCR originated in a middle-aged woman with Graves' ophthalmopathy. This chain links TRBV27 with TRBJ1-5, with 9 bases lining up with TRBD1. The sequencing input was blood. The CDR3 loop is CASSLKDRGQPQHF. The CDR3 bases are TGTGCCAGCAGTTTAAAGGACAGGGGACAGCCCCAGCATTTT.